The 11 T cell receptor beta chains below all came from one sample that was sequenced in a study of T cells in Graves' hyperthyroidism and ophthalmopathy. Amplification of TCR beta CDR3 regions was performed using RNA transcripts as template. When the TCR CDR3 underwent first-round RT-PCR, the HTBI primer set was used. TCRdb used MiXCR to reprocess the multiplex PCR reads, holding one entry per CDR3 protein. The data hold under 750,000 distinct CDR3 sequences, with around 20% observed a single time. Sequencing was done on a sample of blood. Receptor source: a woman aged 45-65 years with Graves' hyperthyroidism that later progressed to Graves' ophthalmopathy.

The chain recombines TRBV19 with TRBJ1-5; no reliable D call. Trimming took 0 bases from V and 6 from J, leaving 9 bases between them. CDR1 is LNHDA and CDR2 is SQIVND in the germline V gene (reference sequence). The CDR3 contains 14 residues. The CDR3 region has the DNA TGTGCCAGTAGTATAGAACAGACCCGTCAGCCCCAGCATTTT. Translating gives CASSIEQTRQPQHF.

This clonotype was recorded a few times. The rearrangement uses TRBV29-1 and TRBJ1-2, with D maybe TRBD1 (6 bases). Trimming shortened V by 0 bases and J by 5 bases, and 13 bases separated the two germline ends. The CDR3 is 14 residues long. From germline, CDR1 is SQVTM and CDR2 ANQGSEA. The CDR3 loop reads CSVEEKTGRYGYTF. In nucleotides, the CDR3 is TGCAGCGTTGAAGAAAAGACAGGAAGATATGGCTACACCTTC.

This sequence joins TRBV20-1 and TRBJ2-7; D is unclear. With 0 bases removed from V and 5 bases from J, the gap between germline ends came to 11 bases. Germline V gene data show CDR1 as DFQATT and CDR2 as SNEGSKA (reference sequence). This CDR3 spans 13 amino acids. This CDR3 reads CSAREGIGNEQYF. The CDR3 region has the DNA TGCAGTGCTAGAGAAGGGATTGGCAACGAGCAGTACTTC.

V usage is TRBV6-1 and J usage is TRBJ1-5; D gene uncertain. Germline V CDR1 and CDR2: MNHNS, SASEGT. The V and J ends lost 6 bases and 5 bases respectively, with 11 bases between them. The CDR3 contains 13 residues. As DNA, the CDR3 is TGTGCCAGCAGGACGCTACCGGATCAGCCCCAGCATTTT. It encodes CASRTLPDQPQHF.

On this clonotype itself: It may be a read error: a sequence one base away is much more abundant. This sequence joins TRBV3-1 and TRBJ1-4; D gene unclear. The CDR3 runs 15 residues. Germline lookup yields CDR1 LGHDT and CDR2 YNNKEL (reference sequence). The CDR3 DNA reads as TGTGCCAGCAGCCAGGAATCCCGGGATTTTGAAAGACTGTTTTTT. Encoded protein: CASSQESRDFERLFF.

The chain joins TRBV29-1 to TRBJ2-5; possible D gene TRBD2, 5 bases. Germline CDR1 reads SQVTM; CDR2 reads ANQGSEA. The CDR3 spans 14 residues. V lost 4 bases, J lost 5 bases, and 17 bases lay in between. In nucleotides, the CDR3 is TGCAGCGTTGCAGCGACGGGATCCAGGGAGACCCAGTACTTC. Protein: CSVAATGSRETQYF. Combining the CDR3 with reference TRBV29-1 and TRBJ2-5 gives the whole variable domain SAVISQKPSRDICQRGTSLTIQCQVDSQVTMMFWYRQQPGQSLTLIATANQGSEATYESGFVIDKFPISRPNLTFSTLTVSNMSPEDSSIYLCSVAATGSRETQYFGPGTRLLVL.

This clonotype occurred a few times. The CDR3 loop is CASIGRDEKLFF. The CDR3 DNA reads TGTGCCAGCATTGGTAGGGATGAAAAACTGTTTTTT. The chain joins TRBV12-3 or TRBV12-4 to TRBJ1-4; no firm D call. The V end was cut by 7 bases, the J end by 6 bases, with 9 bases between. The CDR3 loop spans 12 amino acids.

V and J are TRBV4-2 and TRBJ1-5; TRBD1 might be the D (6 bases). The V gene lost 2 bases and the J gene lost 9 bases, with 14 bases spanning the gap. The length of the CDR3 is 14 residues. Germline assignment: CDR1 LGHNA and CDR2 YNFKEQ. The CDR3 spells CASSQTGPSGPQHF. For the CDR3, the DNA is TGTGCCAGCAGCCAAACAGGGCCTTCGGGGCCCCAGCATTTT.

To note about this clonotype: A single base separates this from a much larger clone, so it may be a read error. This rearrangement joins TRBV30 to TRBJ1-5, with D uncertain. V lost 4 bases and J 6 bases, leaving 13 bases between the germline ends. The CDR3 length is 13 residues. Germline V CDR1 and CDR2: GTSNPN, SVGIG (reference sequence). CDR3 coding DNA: TGTGCCTGGACGAAGAGGGCAGGTCAGCCCCAGCATTTT. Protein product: CAWTKRAGQPQHF. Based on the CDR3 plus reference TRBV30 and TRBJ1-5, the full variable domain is SQTIHQWPATLVQPVGSPLSLECTVEGTSNPNLYWYRQAAGRGLQLLFYSVGIGQISSEVPQNLSASRPQDRQFILSSKKLLLSDSGFYLCAWTKRAGQPQHFGDGTRLSIL.

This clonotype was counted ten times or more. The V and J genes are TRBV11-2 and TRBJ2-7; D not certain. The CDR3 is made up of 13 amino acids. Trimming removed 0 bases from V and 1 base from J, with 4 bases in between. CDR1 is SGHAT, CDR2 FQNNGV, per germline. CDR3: CASSLDWSYEQYF. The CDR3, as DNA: TGTGCCAGCAGCTTAGATTGGTCCTACGAGCAGTACTTC.

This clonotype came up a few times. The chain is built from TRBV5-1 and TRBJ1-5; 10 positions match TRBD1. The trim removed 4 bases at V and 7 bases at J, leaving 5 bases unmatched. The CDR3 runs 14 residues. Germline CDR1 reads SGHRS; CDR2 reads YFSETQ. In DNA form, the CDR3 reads TGCGCCAGCAGCGATGGGACAGGGGCGCAGCCCCAGCATTTT. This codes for CASSDGTGAQPQHF.